One and the same sample provided the 22 T cell receptor beta chains below, sequenced in a study of T cell responses to AZD1222 COVID-19 vaccine. Here immunoSEQ multiplex PCR was the method, and the copy in TCRdb shows in-frame clones only, minus some. The table has 120,000 to 150,000 clones, 82% seen once. The sequencing used peripheral blood, collected on day 0 of MenACWY control vaccination. The receptors were gathered from an adult in good health.

The J gene is TRBJ1-1, the V gene TRBV19, with a possible D match to TRBD1 (6 bases). V lost 3 bases, J lost 6 bases, and 14 bases lay in between. The germline gives CDR1 LNHDA, CDR2 SQIVND (reference sequence). This CDR3 has 14 residues. CDR3 DNA: TGTGCCAGTAGTATGGGACATTCCTCTCCTGAAGCTTTCTTT. It is translated as CASSMGHSSPEAFF.

This clone was seen a handful of times. The genes are TRBV7-9 and TRBJ1-4, with no clear D. Germline V gene sequence: CDR1 SEHNR, CDR2 FQNEAQ (reference sequence). V shed 10 bases and J shed 5 bases, with 11 bases lying between them. This CDR3 spans 12 amino acids. DNA of the CDR3: TGTGCCACTGCGACGGGGAATGAAAAACTGTTTTTT. Translating it yields CATATGNEKLFF.

This clone has only a few counts. The genes are TRBV7-2 and TRBJ2-2; D gene ambiguous. The germline V gene encodes CDR1 SGHTA and CDR2 FQGNSA. CDR3 length: 14 residues. V was clipped by 6 bases and J by 4 bases, with 12 bases between them. Written as DNA, the CDR3 is TGTGCCAGCAGTGGCAGGCGGAGCACCGGGGAGCTGTTTTTT. It specifies CASSGRRSTGELFF. Full variable domain (remainder filled in from reference TRBV7-2 and TRBJ2-2): GAGVSQSPSNKVTEKGKDVELRCDPISGHTALYWYRQSLGQGLEFLIYFQGNSAPDKSGLPSDRFSAERTGGSVSTLTIQRTQQEDSAVYLCASSGRRSTGELFFGEGSRLTVL.

This chain connects TRBV10-3 to TRBJ1-1, with 7 bases fitting TRBD1. Germline trimming cut 6 bases from V and 4 bases from J; bases unmatched to any gene: 11. The germline V gene has CDR1 ENHRY and CDR2 SYGVKD. This CDR3 has 15 residues. CDR3 residues: CAIRENRGTSTEAFF. The CDR3 DNA reads as TGTGCCATCAGAGAGAACAGGGGCACGAGCACTGAAGCTTTCTTT.

The CDR3 loop reads CASSTYLAGYNEQFF. The CDR3 DNA follows: TGTGCCAGCAGCACATACCTAGCGGGCTACAATGAGCAGTTCTTC. The chain combines TRBV7-2 with TRBJ2-1, with TRBD2 matching 8 bases. This CDR3 has 15 residues. The junction had 6 bases not matched to a gene; V was cut back by 5 bases and J by 3 bases. Germline V lookup: CDR1 SGHTA, CDR2 FQGNSA.

The rearrangement links TRBV5-8 to TRBJ2-4; D possibly uses TRBD1 or TRBD2 (5 bases each). Germline loops: CDR1 SGHTS, CDR2 YDEGEE. V dropped 4 bases and J dropped 2 bases, with 13 bases sitting between them. This CDR3 region has 15 residues. The CDR3 DNA is TGTGCCAGCAGCCGGTCGGGGCTCACCAAAAACATTCAGTACTTC. Amino acid sequence: CASSRSGLTKNIQYF.

This clone appeared many times. The genes are TRBV5-4 and TRBJ1-3, with 7 nucleotides matching TRBD1. The CDR3 length is 15 residues. J lost 2 bases, V lost 4 bases, and 6 bases had no gene match. Germline V CDR1 and CDR2: SGHNT, YYREEE (reference sequence). The CDR3 DNA reads TGTGCCAGCAGCCGCTGGGACAGCGCTGGAAACACCATATATTTT. This gives the protein CASSRWDSAGNTIYF.

Only one count was recorded for this clone. The chain combines TRBV4-1 with TRBJ2-2, with 11 bases fitting TRBD1. This CDR3 spans 15 amino acids. Germline loops: CDR1 MGHRA, CDR2 YSYEKL. Trimming removed 1 base from V and 5 bases from J; junction bases left unmatched: 0. The CDR3 here is CASSQGDRGTGELFF. The CDR3 bases are TGCGCCAGCAGCCAAGGGGACAGGGGGACCGGGGAGCTGTTTTTT.

The V and J genes are TRBV15 and TRBJ1-1; the D gene is possibly TRBD1 (5 bases). V was pared by 0 bases and J by 8 bases, with 10 bases between. The CDR3 loop spans 13 amino acids. Germline values: CDR1 LNHNV, CDR2 YYDKDF (reference sequence). In DNA form, the CDR3 reads TGTGCCACCAGCAGAGATGGGGCAGCCGAAGCTTTCTTT. Translation gives CATSRDGAAEAFF.

V is TRBV2 and J is TRBJ2-1; 9 bases match TRBD2. The germline CDR1 and CDR2 sequences are SNHLY and FYNNEI. With V trimmed by 6 bases and J by 0 bases, 3 bases remained unmatched. This CDR3 has 15 amino acids. This chain's CDR3 is CASRGGRGSYNEQFF. The CDR3 bases are TGTGCCAGCAGGGGCGGGAGGGGCTCCTACAATGAGCAGTTCTTC.

As for this clone: One base away lies a much larger clone, so this may be a sequencing read error. Other DNA sequences in this sample translate to the same CDR3. This rearrangement joins TRBV12-3 or TRBV12-4 to TRBJ1-5; D is uncertain. Between the trimmed V and J ends, which lost 1 base and 3 bases, there was a span of 4 bases. The CDR3 length is 13 residues. The CDR3 nucleotides read TGTGCCAGCAGTTTAGTAGACAATCAGCCCCAGCATTTT. This codes for CASSLVDNQPQHF.

Turning to this clone: Other nucleotide sequences in the sample specify the same CDR3. The chain links TRBV4-1 to TRBJ2-3, with D tentatively TRBD1 (6 bases). The CDR3 is 13 amino acids. The germline V gene encodes CDR1 MGHRA and CDR2 YSYEKL. Trimming left V 0 bases short and J 6 bases short, with 7 bases between. CDR3 region: CASSQERGDTQYF. The DNA of the CDR3 is TGCGCCAGCAGCCAAGAGAGGGGGGATACGCAGTATTTT.

The rearrangement joins TRBV6-5 to TRBJ1-2; D gene uncertain. The CDR3 has 13 residues. Germline assignment: CDR1 MNHEY and CDR2 SVGAGI. V lost 0 bases, J lost 6 bases, and 8 bases lay in between. CDR3 coding DNA: TGTGCCAGCAGTTACTCCCTAGTAGATGGCTACACCTTC. It translates to CASSYSLVDGYTF.

This clone was counted a single time. V and J are TRBV6-5 and TRBJ2-1; 9 bases align to TRBD2. CDR1 is MNHEY, CDR2 SVGAGI, per germline. The ends lost 8 bases at V and 7 bases at J; junction bases unmatched: 12. The CDR3 covers 15 residues. This CDR3 is CASFRGGLARNEQFF. The DNA for the CDR3 is TGTGCCAGCTTTAGGGGGGGACTAGCTCGGAATGAGCAGTTCTTC.

The chain employs TRBV6-5 and TRBJ2-7; no firm D call. Germline lookup yields CDR1 MNHEY and CDR2 SVGAGI. This CDR3 has 16 amino acids. The V and J ends lost 0 bases and 4 bases respectively, with 16 bases between them. CDR3 amino acids: CASSYSATIKEYEQYF. The CDR3 nucleotides are TGTGCCAGCAGTTACTCCGCCACCATCAAGGAGTACGAGCAGTACTTC.

Note on this clone: The sample holds other DNA sequences that translate to the same CDR3. The chain couples TRBV19 to TRBJ1-1; 7 nucleotides align to TRBD1. This CDR3 is 14 amino acids long. Germline V lookup: CDR1 LNHDA, CDR2 SQIVND (reference sequence). V dropped 3 bases and J dropped 1; count of bases not matched to a gene: 2. The CDR3 is CASSMGQPNTEAFF. The DNA of the CDR3 is TGTGCCAGTAGTATGGGACAGCCGAACACTGAAGCTTTCTTT.

The CDR3 protein is CASSLGTLQETQYF. CDR3 nucleotides: TGTGCCAGCAGCTTAGGGACACTACAAGAGACCCAGTACTTC. The gene calls are TRBV11-2 and TRBJ2-5; possibly TRBD1 for D (5 bases). This CDR3 contains 14 residues. The germline V gene encodes CDR1 SGHAT and CDR2 FQNNGV. V lost 1 base, J lost 2 bases, and 8 bases lay in between.

The V gene is TRBV7-9, the J gene TRBJ2-1; 7 positions match TRBD1. The length of the CDR3 is 12 residues. Germline V gene lookup returns CDR1 SEHNR and CDR2 FQNEAQ (reference sequence). V lost 5 bases, J lost 15 bases, and 10 bases stayed unmatched. CDR3 bases: TGTGCCAGCAGCCTCGCATCCGGGACAGTGTTCTTC. Its protein is CASSLASGTVFF.

The V call is TRBV2, the J call TRBJ1-2; D remains ambiguous. There are 12 residues in the CDR3. Germline lookup yields CDR1 SNHLY and CDR2 FYNNEI. Trimming shortened V by 8 bases and J by 4 bases, and 11 bases separated the two germline ends. In DNA form, the CDR3 reads TGTGCCAGCCAAACCAGAAGCTATGGCTACACCTTC. As protein: CASQTRSYGYTF.

The chain carries TRBV5-1 and TRBJ2-3; 10 bases align to TRBD1. Trimming removed 3 bases from V and 6 bases from J; junction bases left unmatched: 7. The CDR3 consists of 15 residues. Germline CDR1 and CDR2: SGHRS and YFSETQ. CDR3 nucleotide sequence: TGCGCCAGCAGCTCTCTCGGGACAGGGGTGGATACGCAGTATTTT. Translated: CASSSLGTGVDTQYF.

The genes are TRBV7-2 and TRBJ2-5; D unclear. This CDR3 spans 13 amino acids. CDR1 SGHTA and CDR2 FQGNSA come from the germline V gene. Trimming removed 8 bases at V and 5 bases at J, with 15 bases between. In nucleotides, the CDR3 is TGTGCCAGCGAGCGCGGTCCGGTTGAGACCCAGTACTTC. This encodes CASERGPVETQYF. The variable domain in full, completed from reference TRBV7-2 and TRBJ2-5, reads GAGVSQSPSNKVTEKGKDVELRCDPISGHTALYWYRQSLGQGLEFLIYFQGNSAPDKSGLPSDRFSAERTGGSVSTLTIQRTQQEDSAVYLCASERGPVETQYFGPGTRLLVL.

The chain combines TRBV7-3 with TRBJ2-6, with D perhaps matching TRBD1 (5 bases). The CDR3 covers 16 residues. Germline values: CDR1 SGHTA, CDR2 FQGTGA. With 2 bases removed from V and 2 bases from J, the gap between germline ends came to 10 bases. The CDR3 protein is CASSLFARAGANVLTF. CDR3 coding DNA: TGTGCCAGCAGCTTATTCGCCAGGGCTGGGGCCAACGTCCTGACTTTC.